A selection of T cell receptor beta chains follows, all from one sample in a study of blood T cell repertoires in COVID-19. Some clones are missing from TCRdb's copy, which holds only in-frame ones; the method was immunoSEQ multiplex PCR. There are 65,000 to 95,000 clones in the sample; more than 60% occur only once, and more than 15% lies in the top ten. What was sequenced was peripheral blood. Every receptor here comes from a human donor in a cohort sampled during active COVID-19. Each CDR3 is given with its conserved first and last residue. D genes are given only for firm matches. Only part of the rows carry a size: once, few, many, or a class if the clone is expanded.

cdr3_aa	cdr3_nt	d_call	j_call	v_call	clone_size
CASSTGQGSAEAFF	TGTGCCAGCTCAACAGGACAGGGGTCTGCTGAAGCTTTCTTT	TRBD1	TRBJ1-1	TRBV18	NA
CASSWDSTYEQYF	TGCGCCAGCAGCTGGGACAGTACCTACGAGCAGTACTTC	TRBD1	TRBJ2-7	TRBV5-1	NA
CASSQDPSQETQYF	TGTGCCAGCAGCCAAGATCCCAGTCAAGAGACCCAGTACTTC	NA	TRBJ2-5	TRBV3-1/TRBV3-2	NA
CASSNDRVGTGELFF	TGTGCCAGCAGCAACGACAGGGTAGGGACCGGGGAGCTGTTTTTT	TRBD1	TRBJ2-2	TRBV6-5	NA
CASSGGGLGNTEAFF	TGTGCCAGCAGTGGGGGGGGGCTGGGGAACACTGAAGCTTTCTTT	NA	TRBJ1-1	TRBV6-6	NA
CASSYRTGELYEQYF	TGTGCCAGCAGTTACCGGACAGGGGAGCTCTACGAGCAGTACTTC	TRBD1	TRBJ2-7	TRBV6-6	NA
CAGRLAGGGEQFF	TGTGCCGGACGACTAGCGGGAGGGGGTGAGCAGTTCTTC	TRBD2	TRBJ2-1	TRBV2	NA
CASSVGRPPQYNEQFF	TGTGCCAGCAGCGTAGGGAGGCCCCCTCAATACAATGAGCAGTTCTTC	NA	TRBJ2-1	TRBV9	NA
CASSADGGNQPQHF	TGTGCCAGCAGCGCCGACGGGGGGAATCAGCCCCAGCATTTT	NA	TRBJ1-5	TRBV7-9	NA
CASSLDTRSPLHF	TGTGCCAGCAGTTTGGACACACGTTCACCCCTCCACTTT	NA	TRBJ1-6	TRBV12-3/TRBV12-4	NA
CASSPTSSYNEQFF	TGTGCCAGCAGCCCGACTAGTTCCTACAATGAGCAGTTCTTC	NA	TRBJ2-1	TRBV11-3	NA
CASSHRGGETQYF	TGTGCCAGCAGCCACAGGGGAGGAGAGACCCAGTACTTC	NA	TRBJ2-5	TRBV5-6	NA
CASSLGLAGGPSTQYF	TGTGCCAGCAGCCTGGGACTAGCGGGAGGGCCAAGTACGCAGTATTTT	TRBD2	TRBJ2-3	TRBV5-8	NA
CASSKQGYEQYF	TGTGCCAGCAGCAAGCAGGGGTACGAGCAGTACTTC	NA	TRBJ2-7	TRBV9	NA
CASSLGAGDYNEQFF	TGTGCCAGCAGTTTAGGGGCGGGAGATTACAATGAGCAGTTCTTC	TRBD2	TRBJ2-1	TRBV27	NA
CARTDTGELFF	TGTGCCCGGACGGACACCGGGGAGCTGTTTTTT	NA	TRBJ2-2	TRBV30	NA
CASSQDVGAGGYNEQFF	TGCGCCAGCAGCCAAGACGTTGGGGCAGGGGGCTACAATGAGCAGTTCTTC	TRBD1	TRBJ2-1	TRBV4-3	few
CASSLELAAHYGYTF	TGTGCCAGCAGCTTAGAGTTAGCGGCCCACTATGGCTACACCTTC	NA	TRBJ1-2	TRBV11-2	NA
CASRSGGTLTDTQYF	TGTGCCAGCCGCTCGGGGGGTACCTTAACAGATACGCAGTATTTT	TRBD2	TRBJ2-3	TRBV28	NA
CATQRGPANTGELFF	TGTGCCACCCAGCGGGGGCCTGCGAACACCGGGGAGCTGTTTTTT	TRBD2	TRBJ2-2	TRBV7-9	many
CASSLSSGTSKETQYF	TGTGCCAGCAGTTTAAGTTCGGGGACTTCCAAGGAGACCCAGTACTTC	NA	TRBJ2-5	TRBV27	NA
CASIRAEHQPQHF	TGTGCCAGCATTCGGGCAGAACATCAGCCCCAGCATTTT	NA	TRBJ1-5	TRBV6-6	few
CASSLVKGRGDIQYF	TGTGCCAGCAGCTTAGTTAAGGGGCGCGGGGACATTCAGTACTTC	NA	TRBJ2-4	TRBV11-3	once
CSVEYRGPVGTQYF	TGCAGCGTTGAATATAGGGGTCCCGTAGGGACCCAGTACTTC	NA	TRBJ2-5	TRBV29-1	NA
CASSLMVAGASTDTQYF	TGTGCCAGCAGCTTAATGGTAGCGGGAGCGAGCACAGATACGCAGTATTTT	TRBD2	TRBJ2-3	TRBV7-2	NA
CASSLGGLPGELFF	TGTGCCAGCAGTTTGGGGGGGTTGCCCGGGGAGCTGTTTTTT	TRBD2	TRBJ2-2	TRBV28	NA
CASSLSPSGNNNEQFF	TGCGCCAGCAGCTTGTCGCCTAGCGGGAACAACAATGAGCAGTTCTTC	TRBD2	TRBJ2-1	TRBV5-1	NA
CASSVGEALTDTQYF	TGTGCCAGCAGCGTAGGGGAGGCCCTCACAGATACGCAGTATTTT	NA	TRBJ2-3	TRBV9	NA
CASSYSNTDTQYF	TGTGCCAGCAGTTACAGCAACACAGATACGCAGTATTTT	NA	TRBJ2-3	TRBV6-5	NA
CASSLRLNTEAFF	TGTGCCAGCAGCCTCCGTTTGAACACTGAAGCTTTCTTT	NA	TRBJ1-1	TRBV13	NA
CASSGTVEAFF	TGTGCCAGCAGCGGGACAGTTGAAGCTTTCTTT	NA	TRBJ1-1	TRBV9	many
CASSPIPLTSYSNTGELFF	TGTGCCAGCAGTCCTATCCCTCTAACTAGCTACTCGAACACCGGGGAGCTGTTTTTT	NA	TRBJ2-2	TRBV27	NA
CASSPGQGAFEAFF	TGTGCCAGCAGCCCGGGACAGGGGGCCTTTGAAGCTTTCTTT	TRBD1	TRBJ1-1	TRBV7-9	few
CASSVPDRGGAPLHF	TGTGCCAGCAGCGTACCGGACAGGGGTGGAGCACCCCTCCACTTT	TRBD1	TRBJ1-6	TRBV7-2	NA
CASLGEDKDTQYF	TGTGCCAGCCTCGGCGAGGACAAGGATACGCAGTATTTT	NA	TRBJ2-3	TRBV6-6	NA
CASSPGTSGSYSTDTQYF	TGTGCCAGCAGTCCCGGGACTAGCGGGTCTTATAGCACAGATACGCAGTATTTT	TRBD2	TRBJ2-3	TRBV5-4	NA
CASKPGQGLNEKLFF	TGTGCCAGCAAACCGGGACAGGGACTTAATGAAAAACTGTTTTTT	TRBD1	TRBJ1-4	TRBV28	once
CASSLAGTGDEKLFF	TGTGCCAGCAGCTTGGCCGGGACGGGAGATGAAAAACTGTTTTTT	NA	TRBJ1-4	TRBV5-5	NA
CASSGDRGEAFF	TGTGCCAGCAGTGGTGACAGGGGCGAAGCTTTCTTT	TRBD1	TRBJ1-1	TRBV2	NA
CAIRRHRGLSPLHF	TGTGCCATCAGAAGACACAGGGGGCTCTCACCCCTCCACTTT	TRBD1	TRBJ1-6	TRBV10-3	NA
CASRSFGEFFF	TGTGCCAGCAGAAGTTTCGGTGAGTTCTTCTTC	NA	TRBJ2-1	TRBV27	NA
CASSSTGLGQPQHF	TGTGCCAGCAGTTCCACAGGGTTGGGACAGCCCCAGCATTTT	NA	TRBJ1-5	TRBV2	few